Listed below are T cell receptor beta chains from one sample, sequenced in a study of T cell repertoires in cytomegalovirus infection. Each CDR3 protein gets one entry after TCRdb re-called the reads with MiXCR. This sample has some 50,000 distinct CDR3 sequences, with 20% to 25% found just once. For these TCRs, the target antigens are not known. This sample comprised CD8+ T cells from cultured PBMCs, obtained from culture after CMV antigen stimulation. The receptors shown here come from a human donor in good health (CMV status not recorded). Some clones in this sample may be carry-over from other donors' samples. CDR3s include the opening cysteine and the closing phenylalanine or tryptophan. The order of the fields is clone size, D gene, V gene, J gene, CDR3 DNA, CDR3 protein. A D gene is named only where the DNA matches it firmly. The size of a clone is reported for some rows only, either as once, few or many, or as a class for expanded clones.

>many|NA|TRBV7-2|TRBJ2-1
TGTGCCAGCAGCCCAGGGGTTGCGGAGCAGTTCTTC
CASSPGVAEQFF
>many|NA|TRBV15|TRBJ2-1
TGTGCCACCAGCAGAGATCGAAATGAGCAGTTCTTC
CATSRDRNEQFF
>few|NA|TRBV9|TRBJ2-2
TGTGCCAGCAGCCCGATTTCGGGGGAGCTGTTTTTT
CASSPISGELFF
>NA|TRBD1|TRBV27|TRBJ1-2
TGTGCCAGCAGTAGATTTGACAGGGCCAGCCCCAACTATGGCTACACCTTC
CASSRFDRASPNYGYTF
>once|NA|TRBV20-1|TRBJ2-6
TGCAGTGCCTGGGGGACGGTACCAATCTCCGTCCTGACTTTC
CSAWGTVPISVLTF
>NA|NA|TRBV7-6|TRBJ2-1
TGTGCCAGCAGCTTATACCACAGGCCTTCCTACAATGAGCAGTTCTTC
CASSLYHRPSYNEQFF
>NA|NA|TRBV7-9|TRBJ1-1
TGTGCCAGCAGCTACGATGAAGCTTTCTTT
CASSYDEAFF
>NA|NA|TRBV27|TRBJ2-3
TGTGCCAGCAGTTTTGTGGCTTCTAGCACAGATACGCAGTATTTT
CASSFVASSTDTQYF
>NA|NA|TRBV7-8|TRBJ1-5
TGTGCCAGCAGCTTAGCGATCGGACCGAAGTCCTGGCCCCAGCATTTT
CASSLAIGPKSWPQHF
>few|NA|TRBV7-9|TRBJ1-2
TGTGCCAGCAGCTTAACGGACGGGAACTATGGCTACACCTTC
CASSLTDGNYGYTF
>NA|TRBD1|TRBV27|TRBJ2-7
TGTGCCAGCCGCCGGACAGGGGGTGACGAGCAGTACTTC
CASRRTGGDEQYF
>NA|NA|TRBV7-3|TRBJ1-1
TGTGCCAGCAGCCCTCCGGCGGACGCTGAAGCTTTCTTT
CASSPPADAEAFF
>few|TRBD1|TRBV7-2|TRBJ2-7
TGTGCCAGCAGCCCGAGGACAGGGGCCTACGAGCAGTACTTC
CASSPRTGAYEQYF
>few|TRBD2|TRBV7-2|TRBJ2-5
TGTGCCAGCAGGCCCGGACTAGCGGGATTCCAAGAGACCCAGTACTTC
CASRPGLAGFQETQYF
>NA|NA|TRBV20-1|TRBJ2-1
TGCAGTGCTAGGTCCGAATCGGACAATGAGCAGTTCTTC
CSARSESDNEQFF
>many|TRBD1|TRBV7-2|TRBJ1-4
TGTGCCAGCAGCTTACGCCCGGGACAGAGTAATGAAAAACTGTTTTTT
CASSLRPGQSNEKLFF